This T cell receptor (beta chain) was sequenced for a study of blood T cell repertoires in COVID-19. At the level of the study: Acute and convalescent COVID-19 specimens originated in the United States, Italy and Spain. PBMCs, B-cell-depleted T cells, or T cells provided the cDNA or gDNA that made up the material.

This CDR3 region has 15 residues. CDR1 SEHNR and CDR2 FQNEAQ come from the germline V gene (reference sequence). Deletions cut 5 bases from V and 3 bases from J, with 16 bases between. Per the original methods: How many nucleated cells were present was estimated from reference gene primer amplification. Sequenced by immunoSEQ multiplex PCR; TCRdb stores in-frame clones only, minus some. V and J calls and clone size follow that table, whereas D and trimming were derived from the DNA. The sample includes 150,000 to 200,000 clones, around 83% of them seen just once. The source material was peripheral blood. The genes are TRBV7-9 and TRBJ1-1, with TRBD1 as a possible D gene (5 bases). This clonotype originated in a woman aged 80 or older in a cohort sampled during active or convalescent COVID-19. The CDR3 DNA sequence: TGTGCCAGCAGCCCTCAAGGTGCGGGGGACACTGAAGCTTTCTTT. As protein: CASSPQGAGDTEAFF.